A selection of T cell receptor beta chains follows, all from one sample in a study of cytomegalovirus exposure and HLA in healthy donors. Profiled with immunoSEQ multiplex PCR; TCRdb holds only in-frame clones, not every one. The sample lists 37,000 or so clones; approximately 80% were seen once. Sequenced sample: PBMCs. The source is a woman aged 40 to 50 in good health and CMV-seronegative. Each CDR3 is given with its conserved first and last residue.

cdr3_aa v_call cdr3_length j_call
CASSDRQGANYGYTF TRBV2 15 TRBJ1-2
CASSQANSNYGYTF TRBV4-3 14 TRBJ1-2
CASSLGLAGGRNEQFF TRBV7-9 16 TRBJ2-1
CASSGVAGVQETQYF TRBV19 15 TRBJ2-5
CASSRVRAEAFF TRBV19 12 TRBJ1-1
CASSAGQANTEAFF TRBV19 14 TRBJ1-1
CASTPGGTWDEQFF TRBV6-5 14 TRBJ2-1
CASSLVRTGELFF TRBV7-2 13 TRBJ2-2
CSAVAGVGITQYF TRBV29-1 13 TRBJ2-3
CASSVAAQGAAYEQYF TRBV9 16 TRBJ2-7
CASSPRDRDYEQYF TRBV7-9 14 TRBJ2-7
CASSPLQGAGTEAFF TRBV27 15 TRBJ1-1
CASSLSGQTYEQYF TRBV27 14 TRBJ2-7
CASRQSGRDFYGYTF TRBV13 15 TRBJ1-2
CASSADDSSNQPQHF TRBV7-9 15 TRBJ1-5
CASSSGQVYEAFF TRBV7-9 13 TRBJ1-1
CASSLGASSSYNEQFF TRBV5-1 16 TRBJ2-1
CASSSGQEYNEQFF TRBV7-8 14 TRBJ2-1
CASNVGGSFYGYTF TRBV28 14 TRBJ1-2
CATQGASNQPQHF TRBV19 13 TRBJ1-5
CASSLAGTFFSPLHF TRBV28 15 TRBJ1-6
CASSLNPGSYEQYF TRBV5-6 14 TRBJ2-7
CASSTGTLNSGANVLTF TRBV5-1 17 TRBJ2-6
CASSPPSSGLDEKLFF TRBV11-2 16 TRBJ1-4
CASRAGNNYGYTF TRBV19 13 TRBJ1-2
CASSVGVVANYGYTF TRBV9 15 TRBJ1-2
CASGFSGDGSSYNEQFF TRBV12-5 17 TRBJ2-1
CASSFFAPARGYEQYF TRBV5-6 16 TRBJ2-7
CASSQPGQKNEKLFF TRBV4-1 15 TRBJ1-4
CASSVYLTGSGTDTQYF TRBV5-1 17 TRBJ2-3
CASSLGGFNQPQHF TRBV5-1 14 TRBJ1-5
CAISGPRNNSPLHF TRBV10-3 14 TRBJ1-6
CASSLGGGGNSPLHF TRBV13 15 TRBJ1-6
CASSEAARQNTEAFF TRBV2 15 TRBJ1-1
CASSPSGAVYGYTF TRBV7-9 14 TRBJ1-2
CSVQLQTGAGAQYF TRBV29-1 14 TRBJ2-3
CASSFGQALGGYTF TRBV7-9 14 TRBJ1-2
CASSKNDGVRQKLFF TRBV6-5 15 TRBJ1-4
CASSPGDRANEKLFF TRBV18 15 TRBJ1-4
CASSVRGGHSPLHF TRBV9 14 TRBJ1-6
CASSSMGGDNEQFF TRBV5-1 14 TRBJ2-1
CASSSGQVINQPQHF TRBV5-6 15 TRBJ1-5
CASSLGRGGYQETQYF TRBV7-9 16 TRBJ2-5
CASQTPGDRTEAFF TRBV25-1 14 TRBJ1-1
CASKTDTTGELFF TRBV6-6 13 TRBJ2-2
CSVDPPARTLDTQYF TRBV29-1 15 TRBJ2-3
CASSYGDRGSEKLFF TRBV6-5 15 TRBJ1-4
CASSHEIRDRGNNEQFF TRBV4-1 17 TRBJ2-1
CASSQGHHTGELFF TRBV25-1 14 TRBJ2-2
CASSRLLYGYTF TRBV28 12 TRBJ1-2
CSVVVTGEFF TRBV29-1 10 TRBJ2-1